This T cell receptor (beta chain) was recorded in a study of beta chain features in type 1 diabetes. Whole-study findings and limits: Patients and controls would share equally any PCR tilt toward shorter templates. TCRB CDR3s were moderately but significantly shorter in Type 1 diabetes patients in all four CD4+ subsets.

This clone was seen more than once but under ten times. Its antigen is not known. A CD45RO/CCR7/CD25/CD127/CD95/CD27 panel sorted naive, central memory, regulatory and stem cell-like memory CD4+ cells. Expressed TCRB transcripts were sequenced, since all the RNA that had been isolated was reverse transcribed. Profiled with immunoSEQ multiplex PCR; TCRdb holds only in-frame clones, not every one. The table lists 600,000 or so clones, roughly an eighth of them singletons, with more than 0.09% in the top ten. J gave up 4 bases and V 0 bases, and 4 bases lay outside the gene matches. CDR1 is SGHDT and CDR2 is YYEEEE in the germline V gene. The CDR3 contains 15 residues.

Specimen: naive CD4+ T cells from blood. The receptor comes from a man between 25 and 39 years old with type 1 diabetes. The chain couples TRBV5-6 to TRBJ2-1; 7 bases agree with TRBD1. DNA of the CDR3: TGTGCCAGCAGCTTGGGGCAGGGGGTTTACAATGAGCAGTTCTTC. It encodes CASSLGQGVYNEQFF.